This T cell receptor beta chain comes out of a study of blood T cell repertoires in COVID-19. About the study: Whether acute or convalescent, the COVID-19 samples came from the United States, Italy and Spain.

Profiling relied on immunoSEQ multiplex PCR, and the TCRdb table lists in-frame clones only, not all of them. The sample lists over 30,000 clones; 80% were seen once. The sequencing input was peripheral blood. The clonotype was recovered from a man aged 80 or over with active or convalescent COVID-19.

Here the CDR3 reads CAISTGGSYNSPLHF. The CDR3 region has the DNA TGTGCCATCAGTACAGGGGGCTCCTATAATTCACCCCTCCACTTT. J is TRBJ1-6 and V is TRBV10-3; TRBD1 matches at 8 bases. Germline-derived CDR1 and CDR2 are ENHRY and SYGVKD. The V segment lost 5 bases and the J segment 0 bases; nucleotides outside the gene matches: 0. This CDR3 is 15 amino acids long.